The sequence of this T cell receptor (beta chain) was determined in a study of shared clonotypes between healthy human individuals. Points from the study as a whole: Rarefaction indicated that sorted-subset sequencing remained incomplete although depth was large.

The CDR3 loop spans 14 amino acids. Between the trimmed V and J ends, which lost 8 bases and 1 base, there was a span of 11 bases. CDR1 is MNHEY and CDR2 is SMNVEV in the germline V gene (reference sequence). Regarding this clone: What it recognizes is unknown.

The table came from immunoSEQ multiplex PCR; TCRdb's copy has only in-frame clones and leaves some out. This table has about 1,900,000 clones, about 95% appearing once. Terminally differentiated effector memory CD45RA+ cells were left out of the naive CD8 fraction, which was CD45RO-negative and positively selected for CCR7. The chain carries TRBV27 and TRBJ2-2; no firm D call. Sequencing used naive CD8+ T cells sorted from blood. This TCR was recovered from a man younger than 35 in good health. The CDR3 DNA sequence: TGTGCCAGCCTTCCCTCAGGGAACACCGGGGAGCTGTTTTTT. Translated, it gives CASLPSGNTGELFF.